This TCR beta chain came from a study of blood T cell repertoires in COVID-19. About the research overall: Researchers got acute and convalescent COVID-19 samples from the United States, Italy and Spain.

With regard to this clone: At the DNA level, this CDR3 is encoded by other sequences in the same sample as well.

Germline V lookup: CDR1 SGHAT, CDR2 FQNNGV. Trimming removed 2 bases at V and 4 bases at J, with 9 bases between. The CDR3 extends over 13 amino acids. Original processing notes: Reference gene primers were amplified, and this amplification served to estimate nucleated cell counts. Using immunoSEQ multiplex PCR, the repertoire was profiled, and TCRdb retains in-frame clones only, with some absent. V and J calls and clone size are given by that table; D and trimming were obtained from the DNA. Seen here are about 130,000 clones, around 87% observed once, and the top ten hold about 3.6%. This clonotype originated in a woman in her sixties or seventies with acute or convalescent COVID-19. The sequencing input was peripheral blood. The rearrangement links TRBV11-2 to TRBJ2-7; maybe TRBD1 (6 bases). CDR3 amino acids: CASSLYRGYEQYF. The CDR3 DNA sequence: TGTGCCAGCAGCTTATATAGGGGGTACGAGCAGTACTTC.